The source of this T cell receptor beta chain is a study of blood T cell repertoires in COVID-19. About the research overall: The cDNA or gDNA used as material had been derived from T cells, B-cell-depleted T cells, or PBMCs.

CDR1 and CDR2 from the germline V gene are LNHDA and SQIVND (reference sequence). The V segment lost 6 bases and the J segment 3 bases; nucleotides outside the gene matches: 5. This CDR3 has 14 amino acids. Here immunoSEQ multiplex PCR was the method, and the copy in TCRdb shows in-frame clones only, minus some. Seen here are approximately 76,000 clones, roughly nine tenths observed once, and the top ten hold less than 15%. The sample was peripheral blood. V usage is TRBV19 and J usage is TRBJ1-1, with TRBD1 matching over 9 bases. The origin of this receptor is a woman aged 55-75 years with acute or convalescent COVID-19. CDR3 nucleotides: TGTGCCAGTAGGATACAGGGGGCATACACTGAAGCTTTCTTT. Translated: CASRIQGAYTEAFF.